One and the same sample provided the 11 T cell receptor beta chains below, sequenced in a study of T cell responses to AZD1222 COVID-19 vaccine. Sequencing used immunoSEQ multiplex PCR; TCRdb keeps in-frame clones, though not all of them. Altogether approximately 100,000 clones are present, roughly 90% being singletons, with the ten largest covering roughly a sixth. The material sequenced was peripheral blood, taken on day 0 of AZD1222 vaccination. These receptors were obtained from an adult in good health.

This chain joins TRBV12-5 and TRBJ2-6; no definite D call. Germline CDR1 LGHNT, CDR2 FRNRAP. CDR3 length: 14 amino acids. V gave up 1 base and J gave up 0 bases, with 1 base separating them. Written as DNA, the CDR3 is TGTGCTAGTGGTTTGGGCTCTGGGGCCAACGTCCTGACTTTC. This translates into CASGLGSGANVLTF. Variable domain in full (rest from reference TRBV12-5 and TRBJ2-6): DARVTQTPRHKVTEMGQEVTMRCQPILGHNTVFWYRQTMMQGLELLAYFRNRAPLDDSGMPKDRFSAEMPDATLATLKIQPSEPRDSAVYFCASGLGSGANVLTFGAGSRLTVL.

The V call is TRBV6-2 or TRBV6-3, the J call TRBJ2-6; 10 positions match TRBD1. The CDR3 length is 15 residues. The trim removed 5 bases at V and 4 bases at J, leaving 2 bases unmatched. Germline V gene data show CDR1 as MNHEY and CDR2 as SVGEGT. The CDR3 coding sequence is TGTGCCAGCAGTCGACAGGGGGCGGGGGCCAACGTCCTGACTTTC. As protein: CASSRQGAGANVLTF.

This chain uses TRBV5-6 with TRBJ1-2; 9 bases map to TRBD1. The CDR3 length is 16 residues. With V trimmed by 5 bases and J by 4 bases, 12 bases remained unmatched. Germline V lookup: CDR1 SGHDT, CDR2 YYEEEE. The CDR3 is CASRLAPGQGTYGYTF. As DNA, the CDR3 is TGTGCCAGCAGACTCGCTCCGGGACAGGGTACCTATGGCTACACCTTC.

This rearrangement joins TRBV2 to TRBJ2-2, with 7 bases lining up with TRBD1. Germline values: CDR1 SNHLY, CDR2 FYNNEI. The CDR3 loop spans 16 amino acids. V gave up 7 bases and J gave up 5 bases; unmatched junction bases: 13. CDR3 residues: CASTYRQGRGTGELFF. For the CDR3, the DNA is TGTGCCAGCACCTACAGACAGGGACGAGGGACCGGGGAGCTGTTTTTT.

The V call is TRBV11-2, the J call TRBJ2-1; 11 bases match TRBD1. Germline trimming cut 0 bases from V and 9 bases from J; bases unmatched to any gene: 10. Germline V lookup: CDR1 SGHAT, CDR2 FQNNGV. The CDR3 length is 17 residues. In DNA form, the CDR3 reads TGTGCCAGCAGCTTAGATCGGGTAGGACAGGGGGCGTTTGAGCAGTTCTTC. As protein: CASSLDRVGQGAFEQFF.

The chain couples TRBV12-1 to TRBJ1-5; TRBD1 is the table's D call, not checked against the DNA. TRBV12-1 is given as a pseudogene. This CDR3 region has 16 residues. The CDR3 sequence: CASSFVQGAINQPQHF. The CDR3 DNA follows: TGTGCCAGCAGCTTCGTCCAGGGGGCGATCAATCAGCCCCAGCATTTT.

This chain joins TRBV2 and TRBJ2-7; possible D gene TRBD1, 6 bases. Trimming left V 4 bases short and J 0 bases short, with 10 bases between. The CDR3 has 14 residues. Germline-derived CDR1 and CDR2 are SNHLY and FYNNEI. The CDR3 bases are TGTGCCAGCAGTGGCCGGGACAACTCCTACGAGCAGTACGTC. It codes for CASSGRDNSYEQYV.

The rearrangement joins TRBV6-6 to TRBJ1-5, with TRBD1 as a possible D gene (6 bases). Germline loops: CDR1 MNHNY, CDR2 SVGAGI (reference sequence). V gave up 6 bases and J gave up 3 bases, with 15 bases separating them. This CDR3 region has 15 residues. The CDR3 DNA reads TGTGCCAGCAGAGTCACCGGGACAATCAATCAGCCCCAGCATTTT. This sequence encodes CASRVTGTINQPQHF.

This rearrangement joins TRBV27 to TRBJ2-5, with D possibly TRBD1 on 5 matching bases. Trimming cost V 5 bases and J 5 bases, with 12 bases left between them. This CDR3 is built from 13 residues. Germline assignment: CDR1 MNHEY and CDR2 SMNVEV (reference sequence). The CDR3 DNA follows: TGTGCCAGCAGTGTTAGGGGTAGGGAGACCCAGTACTTC. Protein sequence: CASSVRGRETQYF.

The J gene is TRBJ1-1, the V gene TRBV7-6, with 7 bases that match TRBD1. This CDR3 region has 15 residues. V lost 3 bases, J lost 1 base, and 5 bases stayed unmatched. The germline V gene encodes CDR1 SGHVS and CDR2 FNYEAQ. CDR3 DNA sequence: TGTGCCAGCAGCTTGTATACAGGGGAGAACACTGAAGCTTTCTTT. Translating gives CASSLYTGENTEAFF.

Concerning this clone: The CDR3 does not end in the conserved phenylalanine or tryptophan, so this is likely a read error. The DNA is omitted, as the CDR3 cannot be located on it reliably, and the CDR3 follows TCRdb's listing. The chain uses TRBV7-3 and TRBJ1-5; the table names TRBD1, a call not compared with the DNA. The CDR3 is made up of 11 amino acids, end residues included. Germline V lookup: CDR1 SGHTA, CDR2 FQGTGA. CDR3 loop: CASSLRGHAQL.